This TCR beta chain was obtained from a study of TIL therapy for anti-PD-1-resistant metastatic lung cancer. The wider study: Median patient age was 54, ranging roughly 35-75 years.

The germline V gene has CDR1 MNHEY and CDR2 SVGAGI. V dropped 0 bases and J dropped 5; count of bases not matched to a gene: 2. The CDR3 is 14 residues long. The time point is: pre-treatment sample, taken before nivolumab and TIL therapy. The tumor samples were excised metastases, mostly pleural nodules or supraclavicular lymph nodes. Tumor harvest preceded PD-1/PD-L1 blockade, followed by nivolumab treatment. Stage 4 NSCLC adults joined between 2017 and January 2020. The libraries were made with immunoSEQ v3. Sequencing depth was 1.9 million or so read pairs for survey level, about 5-6 million for deep. Some clones are missing from TCRdb's copy, which holds only in-frame ones; the method was immunoSEQ multiplex PCR. This table has more than 90,000 clones, about three fifths appearing once.

This chain joins TRBV6-5 and TRBJ2-3; 7 nucleotides match TRBD1. The material sequenced was tumor tissue, taken at baseline. The sequence was collected from a person aged 30 to 80 with non-small cell lung cancer. In DNA, the CDR3 is TGTGCCAGCAGTTACTCGACAGGGCGAGATACGCAGTATTTT. This gives the protein CASSYSTGRDTQYF.